This T cell receptor beta chain was sequenced for a study of vaccination and CD4 T cells after COVID-19. Study at large: Typically, post-vaccine samples were obtained a median approximately 72 days after dose two, within a range of 14 to 241. The peptides that stimulated the cells were overlapping spike peptides from SARS-CoV-2, HCoV-NL63, HCoV-OC43 and HCoV-229E.

Study-wide points: Analysis of convalescent patients found that 304 of 307 vaccine-specific clones were spike mono-reactive.

Sequence data for DNA of cultured CD4+ T cells were generated by the Oncomine TCR Beta short-read assay. A single record per CDR3 protein comes from TCRdb applying MiXCR to the PCR reads. Of fewer than 15,000 distinct CDR3 sequences listed, roughly 30% are singletons. This CDR3 contains 18 residues. CDR1 and CDR2 (germline): SGHTA, FQGNSA. Trimming pared 5 bases from V and 1 base from J, leaving 20 bases between. This clonotype has more than one count but fewer than ten. Antigen unknown. As for treatment: approximately 9-day PBMC culture with coronavirus spike peptide pools or control peptides (ViraFEST assay). Following expansion of antigen-specific T cells with peptide pools, ViraFEST then sequenced TCRs.

The receptor was isolated from a human donor with COVID-19. This chain connects TRBV7-2 to TRBJ2-2, with a weak D call TRBD2 (6 bases). The material sequenced was cultured CD4+ T cells from blood. The CDR3 loop is CASSTWGTAGLNTGELFF. CDR3 nucleotides: TGTGCCAGCAGCACATGGGGTACGGCGGGATTGAACACCGGGGAGCTGTTTTTT.